This entry concerns a single T cell receptor (beta chain). As yet, its antigen is unknown. The sample belongs to a study of PD-L1 blockade in urothelial cancer. Study as a whole: Atezolizumab therapy began for patients in about 2014, dosed at 1,200 mg intravenously every 3 weeks. Timepoints chosen for blood analysis were 3 weeks (second dose) and 6 weeks after treatment start. Study-wide results and limits: Patients who had durable benefit saw their tumor-associated blood clones expand more at 3 weeks.

The CDR3 has 13 amino acids. The J segment lost 6 bases and the V segment lost 9 bases, leaving 9 bases of the junction unmatched. CDR1 ENHRY and CDR2 SYGVKD come from the germline V gene. Time point described: peripheral blood 6 weeks after treatment start. Per patient, between 1 and 8 samples were collected at pretreatment and on-treatment time points. Clones were read by immunoSEQ multiplex PCR, and TCRdb kept only the in-frame ones, dropping some. The sample holds around 66,000 clones, about 88% seen once. The J gene is TRBJ2-7, the V gene TRBV10-3; 9 bases map to TRBD1. The receptor's source is a man aged 55 to 70 with urothelial cancer. The sequenced sample was PBMCs, obtained around atezolizumab (anti-PD-L1) treatment. CDR3 DNA sequence: TGTGCCATACGCGGGACAGGGCTCTCCGAGCAGTACTTC. It translates to CAIRGTGLSEQYF.